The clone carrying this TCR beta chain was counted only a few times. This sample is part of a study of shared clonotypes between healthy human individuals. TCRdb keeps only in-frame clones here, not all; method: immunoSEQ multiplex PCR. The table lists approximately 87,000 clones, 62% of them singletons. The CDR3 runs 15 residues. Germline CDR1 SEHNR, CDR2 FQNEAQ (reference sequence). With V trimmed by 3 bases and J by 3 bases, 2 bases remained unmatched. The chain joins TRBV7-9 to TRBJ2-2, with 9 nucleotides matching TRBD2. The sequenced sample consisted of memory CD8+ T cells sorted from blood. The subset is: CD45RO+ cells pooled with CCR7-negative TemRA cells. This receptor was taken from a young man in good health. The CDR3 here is CASSFVAGDTGELFF. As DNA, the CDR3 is TGTGCCAGCAGCTTTGTAGCGGGAGACACCGGGGAGCTGTTTTTT.